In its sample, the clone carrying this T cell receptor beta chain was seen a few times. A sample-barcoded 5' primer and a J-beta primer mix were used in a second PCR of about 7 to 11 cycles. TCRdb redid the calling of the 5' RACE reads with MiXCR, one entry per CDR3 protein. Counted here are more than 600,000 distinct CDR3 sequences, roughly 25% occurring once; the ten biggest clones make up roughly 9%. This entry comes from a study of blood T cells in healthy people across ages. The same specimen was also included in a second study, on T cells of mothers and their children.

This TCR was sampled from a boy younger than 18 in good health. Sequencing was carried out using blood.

CDR3 DNA: TGTGCCAGCAGCTTCAGGGAGCCCGGGGAGCTGTTTTTT. Amino acids: CASSFREPGELFF. The V gene is TRBV9, the J gene TRBJ2-2; either TRBD1 or TRBD2 may fit D (5 bases each). Germline V gene data show CDR1 as SGDLS and CDR2 as YYNGEE. V lost 4 bases to trimming and J lost 6 bases, with 10 bases between them. The CDR3 length is 13 residues.